A single sample gave rise to the 24 T cell receptor beta chains below, sequenced in a study of blood T cell repertoires in COVID-19. TCRdb's copy holds only in-frame clones and misses some; the assay was immunoSEQ multiplex PCR. The table lists about 240,000 clones, 70% to 85% of them singletons. Sequenced input: peripheral blood. These TCRs come from a woman older than 75 with acute or convalescent COVID-19.

This clone occurred a few times. The chain uses TRBV15 and TRBJ1-3; D call uncertain. Germline-derived CDR1 and CDR2 are LNHNV and YYDKDF (reference sequence). V lost 3 bases and J 2 bases, leaving 8 bases between the germline ends. The CDR3 runs 14 residues. This CDR3 is CATSREWAGNTIYF. In nucleotides, the CDR3 is TGTGCCACCAGCAGGGAGTGGGCTGGAAACACCATATATTTT.

The chain recombines TRBV9 with TRBJ1-4; weak D call: TRBD1 (6 bases). This CDR3 spans 15 amino acids. Trimming took off 0 bases at V and 3 bases at J, with 9 bases between the two ends. Per the germline V gene, CDR1 is SGDLS and CDR2 is YYNGEE. As DNA, the CDR3 is TGTGCCAGCAGCGTAGCAGGGGTGCCTAATGAAAAACTGTTTTTT. Translating gives CASSVAGVPNEKLFF.

The rearrangement links TRBV28 to TRBJ1-2, with D tentatively TRBD1 (6 bases). Trimming pared 7 bases from V and 4 bases from J, leaving 25 bases between. The CDR3 runs to 17 residues. Looked up from germline, CDR1 is MDHEN and CDR2 is SYDVKM. The CDR3 sequence is CASNSPQGSPNSYGYTF. The DNA of the CDR3 is TGTGCCAGCAATTCTCCTCAGGGGTCTCCCAACTCCTATGGCTACACCTTC.

The chain carries TRBV4-1 and TRBJ2-5; TRBD2 might be the D (5 bases). Between the trimmed V and J ends, which lost 0 bases and 7 bases, there was a span of 6 bases. Germline V CDR1 and CDR2: MGHRA, YSYEKL. The CDR3 is 12 residues long. CDR3: CASSQELGTQYF. The CDR3 DNA reads TGCGCCAGCAGCCAAGAACTAGGGACCCAGTACTTC.

The gene calls are TRBV7-8 and TRBJ1-4, with 8 nucleotides matching TRBD1. Trimming cost V 2 bases and J 8 bases; bases outside gene matches: 4. The CDR3 spans 14 residues. Germline loops: CDR1 SGHVS, CDR2 FQNEAQ. The CDR3 region is CASSLRTGNEKLFF. CDR3 DNA: TGTGCCAGCAGCTTAAGGACAGGGAACGAAAAACTGTTTTTT.

This clone was observed a few times. In DNA form, the CDR3 reads TGTGCCAGCAGCCCCAACACAGGGGGATTCGGCGGCTACACCTTC. It specifies CASSPNTGGFGGYTF. The chain joins TRBV3-1 (or the pseudogene TRBV3-2) to TRBJ1-2; the match to TRBD1 covers 8 bases. The V gene end was trimmed by 4 bases and the J gene end by 8 bases; junction bases not matched to a gene: 12. Germline CDR1 and CDR2: LGHDT and YNNKEL (reference sequence). The CDR3 is 15 amino acids.

This clone was seen a few times. The chain uses TRBV21-1 and TRBJ1-5; TRBD1 was called by the table and not checked on the DNA. TRBV21-1 corresponds to a pseudogene. The CDR3 runs to 16 residues. The CDR3 region has the DNA TGTGCCAGCAGCAAAGGACCCAGGGGGGGCAATCAGCCCCAGCATTTT. This sequence encodes CASSKGPRGGNQPQHF.

V is TRBV7-9 and J is TRBJ1-2; possible D gene TRBD1, 6 bases. The CDR3 has 15 amino acids. V was cut by 5 bases and J by 0 bases, with 13 bases left in between. Germline-derived CDR1 and CDR2 are SEHNR and FQNEAQ (reference sequence). The CDR3 region has the DNA TGTGCCAGCAGCCGTGGGACATTAGCTAACTATGGCTACACCTTC. It encodes CASSRGTLANYGYTF.

This rearrangement joins TRBV9 to TRBJ1-6; possibly TRBD1 for D (5 bases). The V end lost 0 bases, the J end lost 8 bases, and 12 bases lay between the germline ends. Germline V gives CDR1 SGDLS, CDR2 YYNGEE. CDR3 size: 15 residues. CDR3 in DNA: TGTGCCAGCAGCGTAGGTGGGGCCCTGGATTCACCCCTCCACTTT. The encoded protein is CASSVGGALDSPLHF. Full variable domain (remainder filled in from reference TRBV9 and TRBJ1-6): DSGVTQTPKHLITATGQRVTLRCSPRSGDLSVYWYQQSLDQGLQFLIQYYNGEERAKGNILERFSAQQFPDLHSELNLSSLELGDSALYFCASSVGGALDSPLHFGNGTRLTVT.

The chain couples TRBV3-1 (or the pseudogene TRBV3-2) to TRBJ2-1; a weak D match, TRBD1 (6 bases). V was shortened by 7 bases and J by 4 bases, with 14 bases between the two germline ends. CDR1 LGHDT and CDR2 YNNKEL come from the germline V gene (reference sequence). The CDR3 consists of 14 residues. This CDR3 is CASTGSGVYNEQFF. In DNA, the CDR3 is TGTGCCAGCACCGGATCAGGGGTTTACAATGAGCAGTTCTTC.

For the CDR3, the DNA is TGTGCCAGCAGTTCCTACAGGGGGGGTGAGCAGTTCTTC. The encoded protein is CASSSYRGGEQFF. The chain recombines TRBV6-5 with TRBJ2-1; possible D gene TRBD1, 8 bases. Germline-derived CDR1 and CDR2 are MNHEY and SVGAGI. Trimming removed 4 bases from V and 9 bases from J, with 13 bases in between. This CDR3 is built from 13 residues.

The V call is TRBV12-3 or TRBV12-4, the J call TRBJ2-2, with D hard to call. Trimming cost V 6 bases and J 1 base, with 3 bases left between them. The CDR3 has 12 amino acids. The CDR3 sequence is CASSQNTGELFF. CDR3 nucleotides: TGTGCCAGCAGCCAGAACACCGGGGAGCTGTTTTTT.

The gene calls are TRBV29-1 and TRBJ2-7; 8 bases fit TRBD1. In germline, CDR1 is SQVTM, CDR2 ANQGSEA. The CDR3 extends over 13 amino acids. Trimming removed 1 base from V and 5 bases from J; junction bases left unmatched: 4. The CDR3 loop is CSVEGTGIHEQYF. CDR3 sequence (DNA): TGCAGCGTTGAAGGGACAGGGATCCACGAGCAGTACTTC.

There are a few counts of this clone. The rearrangement uses TRBV5-1 and TRBJ1-1; D unclear. With 4 bases removed from V and 4 bases from J, the gap between germline ends came to 14 bases. This CDR3 contains 14 residues. CDR1 SGHRS and CDR2 YFSETQ come from the germline V gene. CDR3 amino acids: CASSRNRGGTEAFF. CDR3 in DNA: TGCGCCAGCAGCCGGAACCGGGGTGGCACTGAAGCTTTCTTT.

This clone was counted a single time. The genes are TRBV30 and TRBJ1-3; D might be TRBD1 (5 bases). V was clipped by 4 bases and J by 0 bases, with 7 bases between them. This CDR3 spans 13 amino acids. Looked up from germline, CDR1 is GTSNPN and CDR2 is SVGIG (reference sequence). Here the CDR3 reads CAWKTASGNTIYF. CDR3 DNA: TGTGCCTGGAAGACAGCCTCTGGAAACACCATATATTTT.

The V and J genes are TRBV7-9 and TRBJ1-3, with D uncertain. V was trimmed by 6 bases and J by 5 bases, leaving 14 bases between them. Germline values: CDR1 SEHNR, CDR2 FQNEAQ (reference sequence). CDR3 length: 14 amino acids. In DNA, the CDR3 is TGTGCCAGCAGTCACGGCGGGGATAGAAACACCATATATTTT. Translated, it gives CASSHGGDRNTIYF.

This clone was detected only once. CDR3 amino acids: CASRPGQGRDGYTF. For the CDR3, the DNA is TGTGCCAGCAGACCGGGACAGGGGCGTGATGGCTACACCTTC. V is TRBV6-5 and J is TRBJ1-2; 10 bases align to TRBD1. Germline V gene data show CDR1 as MNHEY and CDR2 as SVGAGI. The CDR3 extends over 14 amino acids. With V trimmed by 6 bases and J by 6 bases, 7 bases remained unmatched.

The chain couples TRBV5-5 to TRBJ1-1; TRBD1 matches 8 bases. The length of the CDR3 is 15 residues. Per germline, CDR1 SGHKS and CDR2 YYEKEE (reference sequence). V lost 3 bases to trimming and J lost 2 bases; unmatched junction nucleotides: 6. The CDR3 protein is CASSWGDRYNTEAFF. The CDR3, as DNA: TGTGCCAGCAGCTGGGGGGACAGGTACAACACTGAAGCTTTCTTT. The variable domain in full, completed from reference TRBV5-5 and TRBJ1-1, reads DAGVTQSPTHLIKTRGQQVTLRCSPISGHKSVSWYQQVLGQGPQFIFQYYEKEERGRGNFPDRFSARQFPNYSSELNVNALLLGDSALYLCASSWGDRYNTEAFFGQGTRLTVV.

The chain is built from TRBV28 and TRBJ1-3, with a tentative D call TRBD1 (5 bases). Germline V gene lookup returns CDR1 MDHEN and CDR2 SYDVKM. CDR3 length equals 15 residues. The V and J ends lost 6 bases and 0 bases respectively, with 12 bases between them. The CDR3 sequence is CASSSGTYSGNTIYF. The CDR3 DNA follows: TGTGCCAGCAGCTCAGGGACTTACTCTGGAAACACCATATATTTT. Full variable domain (rest looked up from reference TRBV28 and TRBJ1-3): DVKVTQSSRYLVKRTGEKVFLECVQDMDHENMFWYRQDPGLGLRLIYFSYDVKMKEKGDIPEGYSVSREKKERFSLILESASTNQTSMYLCASSSGTYSGNTIYFGEGSWLTVV.

This chain connects TRBV7-3 to TRBJ1-4; D unresolved. There are 15 residues in the CDR3. The germline V gene has CDR1 SGHTA and CDR2 FQGTGA. The V gene lost 3 bases and the J gene lost 2 bases, with 10 bases spanning the gap. This CDR3 is CASSFEVATNEKLFF. CDR3 DNA sequence: TGTGCCAGCAGCTTCGAGGTGGCGACTAATGAAAAACTGTTTTTT.

This clone was seen many times. The chain is built from TRBV15 and TRBJ2-5; D is perhaps TRBD2 (6 bases). Per germline, CDR1 LNHNV and CDR2 YYDKDF (reference sequence). V was shortened by 5 bases and J by 1 base, with 20 bases between the two germline ends. This CDR3 is 17 amino acids long. The CDR3 is CATSASGPEGFQETQYF. Written as DNA, the CDR3 is TGTGCCACCAGCGCCTCCGGTCCGGAGGGTTTCCAAGAGACCCAGTACTTC.

The chain is built from TRBV5-1 and TRBJ1-3; D unclear. V lost 0 bases and J lost 0, with 4 bases in between. The CDR3 is 14 amino acids. Germline assignment: CDR1 SGHRS and CDR2 YFSETQ. The CDR3 nucleotides read TGCGCCAGCAGCTTGGGGCTCTCTGGAAACACCATATATTTT. This sequence encodes CASSLGLSGNTIYF. Full variable domain (missing parts from reference TRBV5-1 and TRBJ1-3): KAGVTQTPRYLIKTRGQQVTLSCSPISGHRSVSWYQQTPGQGLQFLFEYFSETQRNKGNFPGRFSGRQFSNSRSEMNVSTLELGDSALYLCASSLGLSGNTIYFGEGSWLTVV.

The chain combines TRBV10-1 with TRBJ2-1; a possible D gene is TRBD2 (7 bases). The V gene's germline CDR1 is WNHNN and CDR2 SYGVQD (reference sequence). V was cut by 0 bases and J by 9 bases, with 15 bases left in between. The CDR3 runs 15 residues. The CDR3 bases are TGCGCCAGCAGTGAGTCTAGGGGGGGCATTGGTGAGCAGTTCTTC. As protein: CASSESRGGIGEQFF.

This chain connects TRBV6-2 or TRBV6-3 to TRBJ2-7; 7 nucleotides line up with TRBD1. Germline CDR1 reads MNHEY; CDR2 reads SVGEGT. The CDR3 runs 17 residues. J gave up 3 bases and V 2 bases, and 13 bases lay outside the gene matches. The CDR3 DNA is TGTGCCAGCAGTTACCCGGGACAGAGGAAGGGGTACTACGAGCAGTACTTC. It is translated as CASSYPGQRKGYYEQYF.